These 5 T cell receptor beta chains originate from one sample sequenced in a study of blood T cell dynamics during melanoma immunotherapy. Libraries were prepared by immunoSEQ multiplex PCR; TCRdb keeps only in-frame clonotypes and omits some of them. The table lists roughly 17,000 clones, approximately 83% of them singletons, with under 9% in the top ten. Noted time point: pre-treatment baseline. The sequencing here drew on blood, taken from a patient treated with checkpoint blockade. The origin of the receptors is a human donor with melanoma.

The chain joins TRBV7-9 to TRBJ1-2, with no clear D. V was trimmed by 2 bases and J by 5 bases, leaving 15 bases between them. This CDR3 is 15 amino acids long. In germline, CDR1 is SEHNR, CDR2 FQNEAQ (reference sequence). The CDR3 reads CASSLPRVFIYGYTF. Written as DNA, the CDR3 is TGTGCCAGCAGCTTACCGAGGGTTTTTATATATGGCTACACCTTC.

The chain couples TRBV10-2 to TRBJ2-5; D call uncertain. Matching the DNA end better, TRBJ2-7 makes the J call doubtful. CDR3 size: 16 residues. The germline gives CDR1 WSHSY, CDR2 SAAADI. CDR3 amino acids: CASSDPFGLLTYEQYF. The CDR3 DNA reads as TGCGCCAGCAGTGACCCGTTCGGGTTGCTCACCTACGAGCAGTACTTC.

The gene calls are TRBV27 and TRBJ2-1, with 14 bases matching TRBD2. V trimming: 3 bases; J trimming: 8 bases; junction bases outside the gene matches: 6. There are 16 residues in the CDR3. CDR1 and CDR2 from the germline V gene are MNHEY and SMNVEV (reference sequence). CDR3 residues: CASSFTGTSGSHEQFF. Written as DNA, the CDR3 is TGTGCCAGCAGTTTCACCGGGACTAGCGGGAGTCATGAGCAGTTCTTC.

This clone was seen a few times. The gene calls are TRBV7-9 and TRBJ2-3; 8 positions match TRBD2. V trimming: 1 base; J trimming: 6 bases; junction bases outside the gene matches: 3. The CDR3 extends over 14 amino acids. Germline CDR1 and CDR2: SEHNR and FQNEAQ (reference sequence). CDR3 bases: TGTGCCAGCAGCTTAGAGCGGGAGCAGGATACGCAGTATTTT. Residues: CASSLEREQDTQYF.

There are a few counts of this clone. The chain joins TRBV7-8 to TRBJ2-7; the match to TRBD1 covers 8 bases. Germline V CDR1 and CDR2: SGHVS, FQNEAQ. Trimming cost V 0 bases and J 4 bases; bases outside gene matches: 5. This CDR3 comprises 15 residues. In DNA form, the CDR3 reads TGTGCCAGCAGCTTAGCGGCAGGGGGCCAGTACGAGCAGTACTTC. It is translated as CASSLAAGGQYEQYF.